This T cell receptor beta chain was found in a study of blood T cells in healthy people across ages. The V and J ends lost 1 base and 10 bases, in that order; junction bases with no gene match: 7. This CDR3 is built from 13 residues. Germline assignment: CDR1 GTSNPN and CDR2 SVGIG (reference sequence). A J-beta primer mix and a sample-barcoded 5' primer were used in a second PCR of about 7 to 12 cycles. Through a template-switch adaptor with 12 random nucleotides, each cDNA molecule received a tag. TCRdb independently ran MiXCR on the 5' RACE reads; one entry per CDR3 protein. The table has roughly 1,500,000 distinct CDR3 sequences, approximately 38% seen once. This clonotype came up a few times. Its specificity is unknown. The study's findings and limits: Roughly linear age-related decline in beta diversity appeared, significant by age around 40.

This sequence was found in a woman aged 18-29 years in good health. The chain employs TRBV30 and TRBJ2-3; 8 bases fit TRBD2. The sequencing input was blood. The CDR3 sequence is CAWSGAGVGAQYF. The CDR3 region has the DNA TGTGCCTGGAGTGGAGCGGGAGTCGGCGCGCAGTATTTT.